The 17 T cell receptor beta chains below all came from one sample that was sequenced in a study of blood T cells in healthy people across ages (dated by TCRdb to the mid-2010s). Preparation of the library involved 5' RACE. Sequenced using an Illumina HiSeq 2500. A second PCR of roughly 6 to 11 cycles was run with a J-beta primer mix and a sample-barcoded 5' primer. TCRdb trimmed the raw reads at Q25, called clones with MiXCR and kept productive beta chains. Rows are unified per CDR3 protein, each entry keeping the most common DNA and genes. A total of about a million distinct CDR3 sequences appear in this sample, about two fifths of them only once. The ten largest make up about an eighth of the sample. Sequencing input: blood. These receptors all stem from a man aged 18 to 30 in good health.

This clonotype was found many times. V gene TRBV12-3 or TRBV12-4 combines with J gene TRBJ1-5, with 10 bases lining up with TRBD1. The CDR3 is made up of 14 amino acids. The trim removed 6 bases at V and 5 bases at J, leaving 4 bases unmatched. CDR3: CASRGTGEYQPQHF. CDR3 in DNA: TGTGCCAGCAGGGGGACAGGGGAGTATCAGCCCCAGCATTTT.

The V and J genes are TRBV20-1 and TRBJ1-4; TRBD1 matches 8 bases. Trimming cost V 5 bases and J 3 bases; bases outside gene matches: 2. The CDR3 runs 13 residues. Germline assignment: CDR1 DFQATT and CDR2 SNEGSKA (reference sequence). In DNA form, the CDR3 reads TGCAGTGCTCCGGGACAGGCTAATGAAAAACTGTTTTTT. It specifies CSAPGQANEKLFF.

To note about this clonotype: A read error may produce the germline difference seen at one junction end. This chain connects TRBV5-1 to TRBJ2-1, with D possibly matching TRBD1 (5 bases). Germline V gives CDR1 SGHRS, CDR2 YFSETQ. The CDR3 runs to 14 residues. CDR3 nucleotides: TGCGCCAACAGCATTACAGGAATCGGCAATGAGCAGTTCTTC. As protein: CANSITGIGNEQFF.

J is TRBJ1-1 and V is TRBV18; D remains unclear. The CDR3 is made up of 16 amino acids. Germline lookup yields CDR1 KGHSH and CDR2 LQKENI. Trimming left V 1 base short and J 7 bases short, with 19 bases between. CDR3 nucleotides: TGTGCCAGCTCACCACGGGATATCGGTCGGCCCAATGAAGCTTTCTTT. It is translated as CASSPRDIGRPNEAFF.

About this clonotype itself: Being one base from a much bigger clone, this may be a read error. The chain carries TRBV3-1 and TRBJ2-7; D perhaps matches TRBD2 (5 bases). The CDR3 has 16 amino acids. The V gene lost 4 bases and the J gene lost 7 bases, with 23 bases spanning the gap. Germline CDR1 LGHDT, CDR2 YNNKEL (reference sequence). CDR3 DNA sequence: TGTGCCAGCAGCCGACCGCGGACTTCCTCCTACAATGAGCAGTACTTC. Its translation: CASSRPRTSSYNEQYF.

The rearrangement uses TRBV20-1 and TRBJ1-2, with 9 bases fitting TRBD1. Trimming removed 1 base from V and 4 bases from J; junction bases left unmatched: 10. Per germline, CDR1 DFQATT and CDR2 SNEGSKA (reference sequence). This CDR3 contains 16 residues. The CDR3 is CSARGTGALLGYGYTF. Here the CDR3 DNA reads TGCAGTGCTAGAGGGACAGGGGCCCTGCTTGGCTATGGCTACACCTTC.

The chain combines TRBV4-3 with TRBJ1-4; 8 bases map to TRBD1. This CDR3 region has 15 residues. V was pared by 0 bases and J by 8 bases, with 5 bases of the junction left unmatched. Germline V lookup: CDR1 LGHNA, CDR2 YSLEER. DNA of the CDR3: TGCGCCAGCAGCCAAGACTTACAGGGGGGAGAAAAACTGTTTTTT. Protein: CASSQDLQGGEKLFF.

The genes are TRBV2 and TRBJ2-4; D is uncertain. The better agreement between TRBJ2-5 and the DNA end casts doubt on the J call. The V gene's germline CDR1 is SNHLY and CDR2 FYNNEI. The CDR3 has 12 residues. CDR3 in DNA: TGTGCCAGCGTCTCAGTACAAGAGACCCAGTACTTC. Translated: CASVSVQETQYF.

The genes are TRBV20-1 and TRBJ2-7, with TRBD1 matching 9 bases. V shed 6 bases and J 1 base; nucleotides not matched to a gene: 7. Per the germline V gene, CDR1 is DFQATT and CDR2 is SNEGSKA (reference sequence). The CDR3 has 14 amino acids. Written as DNA, the CDR3 is TGCAGTGCGAAGGACAGGGGATCATCCTACGAGCAGTACTTC. Translating gives CSAKDRGSSYEQYF.

This clonotype has at least ten counts. The V call is TRBV4-1, the J call TRBJ2-7; D gene ambiguous. The CDR3 has 15 amino acids. Between the trimmed V and J ends, which lost 2 bases and 4 bases, there was a span of 15 bases. In germline, CDR1 is MGHRA, CDR2 YSYEKL. The CDR3 is CASSQSSGTSYEQYF. The CDR3 DNA reads TGCGCCAGCAGCCAATCCTCCGGAACGTCTTACGAGCAGTACTTC.

A word on this clonotype: Possible read error: a much larger clone is one base away. This CDR3 reads CASSQWQSYGYTF. The CDR3, as DNA: TGTGCCAGCAGCCAATGGCAGTCCTATGGCTACACCTTC. The chain couples TRBV14 to TRBJ1-2; D uncertain. The CDR3 is made up of 13 amino acids. Germline V CDR1 and CDR2: SGHDN, FVKESK. The V end was cut by 2 bases, the J end by 4 bases, with 8 bases between.

The gene calls are TRBV28 and TRBJ2-5; D is possibly TRBD2 (6 bases). From germline, CDR1 is MDHEN and CDR2 SYDVKM. Trimming stripped 6 bases from V and 0 bases from J, with 11 bases between. The CDR3 consists of 14 residues. The CDR3 nucleotides read TGTGCCAGCAGGACGACTAGGAACCAAGAGACCCAGTACTTC. Amino acids: CASRTTRNQETQYF. The entire variable domain, with the rest obtained from reference TRBV28 and TRBJ2-5, is as follows: DVKVTQSSRYLVKRTGEKVFLECVQDMDHENMFWYRQDPGLGLRLIYFSYDVKMKEKGDIPEGYSVSREKKERFSLILESASTNQTSMYLCASRTTRNQETQYFGPGTRLLVL.

J is TRBJ2-3 and V is TRBV2, with D perhaps matching TRBD1 or TRBD2 (5 bases each). The CDR3 sequence is 14 residues long. Germline assignment: CDR1 SNHLY and CDR2 FYNNEI. V was pared by 6 bases and J by 5 bases, with 15 bases between. The CDR3 DNA reads as TGTGCCAGCAGGGTCAGGGAGACGGTAGATACGCAGTATTTT. It encodes CASRVRETVDTQYF.

This clonotype was recorded at least ten times. The chain uses TRBV29-1 and TRBJ1-2; tentatively, D is TRBD1 (5 bases). Germline V gene data show CDR1 as SQVTM and CDR2 as ANQGSEA. Trimming took off 4 bases at V and 3 bases at J, with 9 bases between the two ends. CDR3 length: 12 residues. Here the CDR3 DNA reads TGCAGCGTTGCACAAGGGGACTATGGCTACACCTTC. The encoded protein is CSVAQGDYGYTF.

The V and J genes are TRBV20-1 and TRBJ1-1; D is possibly TRBD1 (5 bases). The CDR3 totals 14 residues. Germline lookup yields CDR1 DFQATT and CDR2 SNEGSKA (reference sequence). Between the trimmed V and J ends, which lost 3 bases and 0 bases, there was a span of 11 bases. Here the CDR3 DNA reads TGCAGTGCTAGCATCAGGGCCGTGAACACTGAAGCTTTCTTT. Translating it yields CSASIRAVNTEAFF.

This clonotype turned up a few times. The V and J genes are TRBV5-1 and TRBJ2-1; TRBD2 might be the D (6 bases). CDR3 length: 14 amino acids. V gave up 0 bases and J gave up 6 bases, with 10 bases separating them. The germline CDR1 and CDR2 sequences are SGHRS and YFSETQ. For the CDR3, the DNA is TGCGCCAGCAGCTTGGTCCCCGGGAGCAATGAGCAGTTCTTC. Protein sequence: CASSLVPGSNEQFF.

The J gene is TRBJ2-1, the V gene TRBV7-2; D might be TRBD1 (5 bases). The CDR3 sequence is 14 residues long. V was cut by 1 base and J by 10 bases, with 14 bases left in between. Germline V lookup: CDR1 SGHTA, CDR2 FQGNSA. The CDR3 reads CASSLGQGPREQFF. The CDR3 DNA reads TGTGCCAGCAGCTTAGGGCAGGGCCCCCGGGAGCAGTTCTTC.